A selection of T cell receptor beta chains follows, all from one sample in a study of cytomegalovirus exposure and HLA in healthy donors. The repertoire was sequenced with immunoSEQ multiplex PCR; TCRdb's copy has only in-frame clones and lacks some. The profile shows roughly 93,000 clones, about 74% of them singletons. Sequenced sample: PBMCs. The receptors originated from a male donor in good health and CMV-seronegative. Each CDR3 is given without its conserved first and last residue. The order of the fields is V gene, J gene, CDR3 protein.

v_gene: TRBV5-1; j_gene: TRBJ2-1; CDR3aa: ASYSGTSGPREQF
v_gene: TRBV18; j_gene: TRBJ2-7; CDR3aa: ASSVNRGTTYEQY
v_gene: TRBV9; j_gene: TRBJ2-3; CDR3aa: ASSGRQGLTDTQY
v_gene: TRBV13; j_gene: TRBJ2-3; CDR3aa: ASSLDRDGTDTQY
v_gene: TRBV19; j_gene: TRBJ1-2; CDR3aa: ASRPLGGLGGYT
v_gene: TRBV5-6; j_gene: TRBJ1-5; CDR3aa: ASSLQGGSNQPQH
v_gene: TRBV5-1; j_gene: TRBJ2-7; CDR3aa: ASSPDRGNSYEQY
v_gene: TRBV5-1; j_gene: TRBJ2-7; CDR3aa: ASSLIGADEQY
v_gene: TRBV21-1; j_gene: TRBJ1-2; CDR3aa: ASSSKGASGVYGYT
v_gene: TRBV7-9; j_gene: TRBJ2-7; CDR3aa: ASSSGLAGPYEQY
v_gene: TRBV27; j_gene: TRBJ2-7; CDR3aa: ASSLSWRDEQY
v_gene: TRBV19; j_gene: TRBJ1-1; CDR3aa: ASSIAAQGAYTEAF
v_gene: TRBV7-2; j_gene: TRBJ2-7; CDR3aa: ASSLTMREQY
v_gene: TRBV27; j_gene: TRBJ2-1; CDR3aa: ASSSLSGWRNEQF
v_gene: TRBV7-6; j_gene: TRBJ2-1; CDR3aa: ASSPQTSGRAWNEQF
v_gene: TRBV4-1; j_gene: TRBJ2-7; CDR3aa: ASSQDWRNYEQY
v_gene: TRBV19; j_gene: TRBJ2-5; CDR3aa: ASSILGAQETQY
v_gene: TRBV19; j_gene: TRBJ2-7; CDR3aa: ASSIQGRNSYEQY
v_gene: TRBV18; j_gene: TRBJ1-1; CDR3aa: ASSSNRLASNTEAF
v_gene: TRBV7-9; j_gene: NA; CDR3aa: ASSQGQGSSYEQY
v_gene: TRBV29-1; j_gene: TRBJ1-4; CDR3aa: SVARTSGRDEKLF
v_gene: TRBV4-1; j_gene: TRBJ1-2; CDR3aa: ASSQGQGDHGYT
v_gene: TRBV5-8; j_gene: TRBJ2-1; CDR3aa: ASSFHGRHEQF
v_gene: TRBV6-1; j_gene: TRBJ1-2; CDR3aa: ASSDATQGPLRPYT
v_gene: TRBV7-3; j_gene: TRBJ2-2; CDR3aa: ASSSVNTGELF
v_gene: TRBV5-6; j_gene: TRBJ2-2; CDR3aa: ASSRRTGFGGELF
v_gene: TRBV30; j_gene: TRBJ1-1; CDR3aa: AWSVDRVKPEAF
v_gene: TRBV5-8; j_gene: TRBJ1-1; CDR3aa: ASILQDNTEAF
v_gene: TRBV2; j_gene: TRBJ2-5; CDR3aa: ASSVRDTSSQY
v_gene: TRBV6-1; j_gene: TRBJ1-5; CDR3aa: ASSEAGRGSNQPQH
v_gene: TRBV6-5; j_gene: TRBJ1-2; CDR3aa: ASSYSGTGHT
v_gene: TRBV9; j_gene: TRBJ2-1; CDR3aa: ASSVALAGYNEQF
v_gene: TRBV6-5; j_gene: TRBJ1-5; CDR3aa: ASSYSWGEQPQH
v_gene: TRBV29-1; j_gene: TRBJ1-1; CDR3aa: SVEGTGTTNTEAF
v_gene: TRBV28; j_gene: TRBJ2-3; CDR3aa: ASSSGTSGSTDTQY
v_gene: TRBV6-5; j_gene: TRBJ2-1; CDR3aa: ASSPWSSYNNEQF
v_gene: TRBV2; j_gene: TRBJ2-7; CDR3aa: ASSENQGRPYEQY
v_gene: TRBV28; j_gene: TRBJ1-1; CDR3aa: ASSTGQGIRAF
v_gene: TRBV7-3; j_gene: TRBJ2-1; CDR3aa: ASSLRPWTSGDNEQF
v_gene: TRBV6-5; j_gene: TRBJ1-2; CDR3aa: ASSYSGTGSSGYT
v_gene: TRBV7-6; j_gene: TRBJ2-5; CDR3aa: ASSSNSGRVGETQY
v_gene: TRBV14; j_gene: TRBJ2-1; CDR3aa: ASSPMGTGGNEQF
v_gene: TRBV5-5; j_gene: TRBJ1-1; CDR3aa: ASSYGENTEAF
v_gene: TRBV7-2; j_gene: TRBJ2-3; CDR3aa: ASRWTGASTDTQY
v_gene: TRBV6-5; j_gene: TRBJ2-2; CDR3aa: ASSYSWSSPPGELF
v_gene: TRBV13; j_gene: TRBJ1-2; CDR3aa: ASNPDRVYGYT
v_gene: TRBV13; j_gene: TRBJ2-5; CDR3aa: ASSVSGWYQETQY